This TCR beta chain was sequenced during a study of T cell repertoires in ileal Crohn's disease (dated by TCRdb to about 2019). Study-wide context: At the time of surgery, about a third of patients were active smokers, and the median duration of disease was 7.5 to 8.5 years. Every patient underwent surgery because of a complication, which was stricturing disease in around 60% and penetrating disease in approximately 40%. Roughly half of the patients were given postoperative therapy, with 15 to 20 on anti-TNF agents and over 9 on thiopurines. A Rutgeerts score above i0 was used to define endoscopic postoperative recurrence. Five hundred nanograms of biopsy DNA per sample were submitted for commercial TCRB immunosequencing. Biopsies taken from the proximal margin of the surgical specimen were designated as MI samples. The TCR repertoire was analysed in 55 to 70 patients with Crohn's disease drawn from a prospective multicentre cohort. A total of roughly 170 mucosal samples from around 60 patients were sequenced, with samples obtained at several locations on the surgical specimen and at postoperative endoscopy. The study was conducted in parallel with a multicentre cohort that was designed to identify predictors of early endoscopic recurrence following ileocolonic resection.

Beyond this particular receptor, the publication reports: Compared with non-smokers, patients who were active smokers at surgery showed a significantly higher proportion of clonal expansions (approximately 26% vs 17%, p=0.02). Higher high-frequency clone percentages at surgery were associated with endoscopic recurrence; all patients with clonality above 26.8% (18/57) had recurrence. Mucosal CD4 and CD8 T cells were sorted and sequenced only in a subgroup of patients, the size of which was not stated. Compared with CD4 T cells, sorted CD8 T cells contained more high-frequency clones, which suggests that the mucosal expansions were mostly CD8.

A single count supports this clone. The target of this receptor is not known. The input lacks base qualities; no much larger clone sits a single base away. Explained via the paper, the time point label denotes: proximal margin of the surgical specimen (macroscopically non-inflamed). To be eligible, patients had to be adults with ileal or ileocolonic Crohn's disease and an indication for ileocolonic resection. Whole ileal mucosal biopsies were stored frozen at -80°C before DNA extraction. Genomic DNA was extracted from frozen whole biopsies with a TRizol-based method and quantified on a NanoDrop 2000 spectrophotometer. Libraries came from the immunoSEQ multiplex PCR assay. Adaptive Biotechnology amplified CDR3 regions from genomic DNA with a two-step multiplex PCR that controlled for amplification bias. In the first PCR, primers covered every V and J gene segment, and in the second PCR, barcodes and Illumina adapters were added. CDR3 libraries were sequenced using an Illumina instrument. Per the source publication's procedure: The analysis used both the pipelines supplied by the vendor and custom analysis of the raw data in R/Bioconductor with R version 3.3.0. Clonality, which ranges from 0 to 1, was calculated as the inverse of the normalised Shannon entropy across all productive clones. High-frequency clones were defined as the repertoire share of the top 100 clones, retaining only clones passing a 95% confidence test. Overlap between samples was measured with the Morisita-Horn index, while repertoire diversity was measured with the Simpson index. Sourced from immuneACCESS, this table was stored by TCRdb with only in-frame sequences that have V and J called. A share of the clones is absent; for the studies checked, an unresolved V gene accounts for under half, and the remainder has no known explanation. The V and J calls and clone size come from that table; D and trimming were worked out from the DNA. The sample has roughly 7,200 clones on record, around 82% of them singletons. The ten largest clones capture roughly 30% of the sample.

V lost 2 bases and J lost 0 bases; the stretch between them is 3 bases long. There are 13 amino acids in the CDR3, from cysteine to phenylalanine inclusive. The CDR3 DNA has 39 bases and is translated from base 1. Reading the germline V gene gives CDR1 SGDLS and CDR2 YYNGEE. This clonotype was sampled from an adult with Crohn's disease. Recombination joined TRBV9 with TRBJ2-1, with the D gene uncertain. The sequenced sample consisted of ileal tissue. The CDR3 protein: CASSVGSYNEQFF. The nucleotide sequence is given as TGTGCCAGCAGCGTGGGCTCCTACAATGAGCAGTTCTTC.